This T cell receptor (beta chain) was retrieved from a study of vaccination and CD4 T cells after COVID-19. With respect to this clonotype: What it recognizes is unknown.

The Oncomine TCR Beta short-read assay was what sequenced the DNA obtained from cultured CD4+ T cells. TCRdb reprocessed the PCR reads with MiXCR, giving one entry per CDR3 protein. Among approximately 20,000 distinct CDR3 sequences listed, about half were seen once. As to treatment: roughly ten-day PBMC culture with coronavirus spike peptide pools or control peptides (ViraFEST assay). Study-wide results and caveats: Reactive clonotype counts went from median approximately 20 after infection to a few dozen after vaccination, nonsignificantly.

The input for sequencing was CD4+ T cells from blood, cultured in vitro, taken after SARS-CoV-2 vaccination. This receptor was taken from a human donor who had recovered from COVID-19.

The CDR3 coding sequence is TGCAGTGCGCGGCCGGGACTAGCTTCAGATACGCAGTATTTT. It encodes CSARPGLASDTQYF. V is TRBV20-1 and J is TRBJ2-3; 9 nucleotides agree with TRBD2. Trimming cost V 6 bases and J 4 bases; bases outside gene matches: 8. Germline V gene sequence: CDR1 DFQATT, CDR2 SNEGSKA (reference sequence). The CDR3 length is 14 residues.